The source of this T cell receptor (beta chain) is a study of blood T cell repertoires in COVID-19. The method was immunoSEQ multiplex PCR; TCRdb's version includes in-frame clones alone and lacks a portion of them. The sample yields 100,000 to 120,000 clones, roughly four fifths seen once. In germline, CDR1 is SQVTM, CDR2 ANQGSEA. V trimming: 2 bases; J trimming: 2 bases; junction bases outside the gene matches: 3. The CDR3 has 13 amino acids. Sequencing input: peripheral blood. The receptor comes from a woman of 80 years or more with acute or convalescent COVID-19. The V gene is TRBV29-1, the J gene TRBJ2-7; 7 bases are shared with TRBD1. In nucleotides, the CDR3 is TGCAGCGTTGAACGGGACAGCACCTACGAGCAGTACTTC. Translating gives CSVERDSTYEQYF.